This T cell receptor beta chain was found in a study of shared clonotypes between healthy human individuals. For sorted subsets, 200 ng DNA per replicate equaled around 30,000 T cell genomes. Data came from immunoSEQ multiplex PCR; TCRdb stores just in-frame clones and leaves some out. The table shows 2,500,000 or so clones, with more than 85% occurring only once. The V gene's germline CDR1 is MDHEN and CDR2 SYDVKM. V was shortened by 5 bases and J by 3 bases, with 4 bases between the two germline ends. CDR3 length equals 12 residues. The chain recombines TRBV28 with TRBJ2-2; D ambiguous. The sequence derives from a man aged 18 to 35 in good health. Some clones in this sample may be carry-over from other donors' samples. The specimen was naive CD4+ T cells from PBMCs. Subset denoted: CD45RA+ positively selected. The CDR3: CASSTDTGELFF. DNA of the CDR3: TGTGCCAGCAGTACTGACACCGGGGAGCTGTTTTTT.